One sample yielded the 31 T cell receptor beta chains listed below, sequenced in a study of vaccination and CD4 T cells after COVID-19 (dated 2022 in TCRdb). These receptors are not linked to any known antigen. Per the publication, the time point label means: late sampling 161 to 241 days after vaccination in a few convalescent patients. Explained via the paper, the treatment or condition label denotes: roughly 10-day PBMC culture with coronavirus spike peptide pools or control peptides (ViraFEST assay). The library relied on PCR. Sequencing instrument: Illumina iSeq 100. DNA from cultured CD4+ T cells underwent TCR sequencing with the Oncomine TCR Beta short-read assay at the Johns Hopkins FTIC core. TCRdb handled the public reads itself, with Q25 trimming in fastp and clone calling in MiXCR, and kept productive beta chains. Rows with a matching CDR3 protein are joined into one entry that keeps the most common DNA and genes. The sample includes 23,000 or so distinct CDR3 sequences, with around 30% observed a single time. Under 3.5% of the sample is held by the ten biggest clonotypes.

Material: CD4+ T cells from blood, cultured in vitro, obtained about 7 months after SARS-CoV-2 vaccination. The receptors shown here come from a human donor who had recovered from COVID-19.

The chain recombines TRBV7-2 with TRBJ2-1, with TRBD2 matching over 14 bases. The germline V gene has CDR1 SGHTA and CDR2 FQGNSA. The CDR3 is 16 amino acids. V gave up 4 bases and J gave up 7 bases; unmatched junction bases: 6. The CDR3: CASSSPTSGRANEQFF. CDR3 DNA: TGTGCCAGCAGCTCGCCGACTAGCGGGAGGGCGAATGAGCAGTTCTTC.

This clonotype was seen only a few times. V is TRBV27 and J is TRBJ2-5; 9 bases are a match to TRBD1. V gave up 3 bases and J gave up 4 bases; unmatched junction bases: 6. Germline CDR1 and CDR2: MNHEY and SMNVEV (reference sequence). The length of the CDR3 is 15 residues. For the CDR3, the DNA is TGTGCCAGCAGTTTCTTGGGACAGGGTGGAGAGACCCAGTACTTC. It specifies CASSFLGQGGETQYF.

This clonotype was found a few times. This rearrangement joins TRBV6-2 or TRBV6-3 to TRBJ2-5; D unclear. Germline V gives CDR1 MNHEY, CDR2 SVGEGT. The V and J ends lost 0 bases and 5 bases respectively, with 13 bases between them. This CDR3 has 15 amino acids. The DNA for the CDR3 is TGTGCCAGCAGTTACTCGAATGGGGTCCGGGAGACCCAGTACTTC. Encoded protein: CASSYSNGVRETQYF.

In this sample, this clonotype turned up a few times. The CDR3 loop reads CASSLVGTGTDTQYF. CDR3 DNA sequence: TGTGCCAGCAGTCTGGTAGGGACAGGCACAGATACGCAGTATTTT. The J gene is TRBJ2-3, the V gene TRBV27; 7 positions agree with TRBD1. The junction had 6 bases not matched to a gene; V was cut back by 5 bases and J by 1 base. Germline V gives CDR1 MNHEY, CDR2 SMNVEV (reference sequence). The CDR3 length is 15 residues.

In its sample, this clonotype is medium-sized. This rearrangement joins TRBV7-8 to TRBJ1-1; 8 nucleotides align to TRBD1. This CDR3 has 13 amino acids. V gave up 2 bases and J gave up 4 bases; unmatched junction bases: 0. Per germline, CDR1 SGHVS and CDR2 FQNEAQ. The CDR3 loop reads CASSLTGGTEAFF. The CDR3 DNA sequence: TGTGCCAGCAGCTTAACAGGGGGCACTGAAGCTTTCTTT.

The chain carries TRBV6-5 and TRBJ1-6, with 8 bases that match TRBD1. The CDR3 contains 17 residues. V was clipped by 4 bases and J by 5 bases; unmatched bases: 10. Germline CDR1 and CDR2: MNHEY and SVGAGI. The CDR3 sequence is CASSSGKTGDNNSPLHF. CDR3 bases: TGTGCCAGCAGTTCCGGCAAGACAGGGGATAATAATTCACCCCTCCACTTT.

There are a few counts of this clonotype. The J gene is TRBJ1-5, the V gene TRBV20-1; TRBD1 matches 7 bases. This CDR3 has 15 residues. After removal of 3 bases from V and 4 bases from J, the junction contained 9 bases not matched to a gene. Per the germline V gene, CDR1 is DFQATT and CDR2 is SNEGSKA (reference sequence). CDR3 region: CSASRGQLTNQPQHF. CDR3 coding DNA: TGCAGTGCTAGCCGGGGACAGCTTACTAATCAGCCCCAGCATTTT.

The chain has TRBV29-1 and TRBJ2-7, with D perhaps matching TRBD2 (5 bases). Germline V gives CDR1 SQVTM, CDR2 ANQGSEA. V was pared by 7 bases and J by 7 bases, with 14 bases between. The CDR3 covers 11 residues. The CDR3 is CSASREWEQYF. The CDR3 DNA sequence: TGCAGCGCTTCGAGGGAGTGGGAGCAGTACTTC.

In regard to this clonotype: One end of the junction is discordant with germline, which a read error may explain. This chain joins TRBV6-4 and TRBJ2-4; D remains unclear. The length of the CDR3 is 14 residues. In germline, CDR1 is MRHNA, CDR2 SNTAGT. The CDR3 DNA sequence: TGTGCTAGCAGTGCTGGCCTTCCGGTAAACATTCAGTACTTC. It specifies CASSAGLPVNIQYF.

This clonotype was counted a few times. This sequence joins TRBV7-9 and TRBJ1-2; D might be TRBD1 (5 bases). The germline V gene encodes CDR1 SEHNR and CDR2 FQNEAQ (reference sequence). Trimming removed 2 bases at V and 7 bases at J, with 11 bases between. The CDR3 is 13 residues long. The CDR3 protein is CASSLLGALGYTF. In DNA form, the CDR3 reads TGTGCCAGCAGCTTATTAGGGGCCCTTGGCTACACCTTC.

The chain has TRBV6-1 and TRBJ2-7; D is unclear. The CDR3 runs to 13 residues. Germline V CDR1 and CDR2: MNHNS, SASEGT. Between the trimmed V and J ends, which lost 10 bases and 4 bases, there was a span of 17 bases. CDR3 region: CATFYPAEYEQYF. The CDR3 DNA sequence: TGTGCCACCTTCTATCCCGCCGAATACGAGCAGTACTTC.

The chain links TRBV24-1 to TRBJ2-1; 10 nucleotides agree with TRBD2. The length of the CDR3 is 16 residues. The J segment lost 4 bases and the V segment lost 3 bases, leaving 5 bases of the junction unmatched. CDR1 is KGHDR, CDR2 SFDVKD, per germline. CDR3 in amino acids: CATSDRTSGLYNEQFF. The CDR3 DNA reads as TGTGCCACCAGTGATAGGACTAGCGGATTATACAATGAGCAGTTCTTC.

The chain links TRBV7-6 to TRBJ2-7, with 7 bases identical to TRBD2. Trimming cost V 1 base and J 6 bases; bases outside gene matches: 6. This CDR3 contains 14 residues. CDR1 and CDR2 (germline): SGHVS, FNYEAQ. The CDR3 nucleotides are TGTGCCAGCAGCTTAGTTCTTCGCGGGGGCGAGCAGTACTTC. It translates to CASSLVLRGGEQYF.

This clonotype showed up just a few times. The chain recombines TRBV20-1 with TRBJ1-6, with D tentatively TRBD1 (6 bases). This CDR3 comprises 14 residues. CDR1 DFQATT and CDR2 SNEGSKA come from the germline V gene (reference sequence). Trimming cost V 6 bases and J 7 bases, with 16 bases left between them. CDR3 loop: CSAYEQGVNSPLHF. The CDR3 DNA is TGCAGTGCCTATGAACAGGGAGTAAATTCACCCCTCCACTTT.

The table lists this clonotype with a few counts. The chain employs TRBV6-1 and TRBJ2-7; D possibly corresponds to TRBD2 (6 bases). The CDR3 covers 13 residues. Per germline, CDR1 MNHNS and CDR2 SASEGT. Trimming shortened V by 7 bases and J by 2 bases, and 12 bases separated the two germline ends. CDR3 protein: CASTAGPTYEQYF. CDR3 nucleotide sequence: TGTGCCAGCACCGCGGGACCAACCTACGAGCAGTACTTC.

The chain uses TRBV28 and TRBJ2-7; tentative D call: TRBD2 (8 bases). CDR3 size: 18 residues. Germline values: CDR1 MDHEN, CDR2 SYDVKM. Trimming pared 8 bases from V and 4 bases from J, leaving 30 bases between. The CDR3 DNA sequence: TGTGCCAGCGGGAGGGGGCGCAGAGTCGGGACTAGTAAGTACGAGCAGTACTTC. Its protein is CASGRGRRVGTSKYEQYF. The full variable domain, in which reference TRBV28 and TRBJ2-7 provide the parts outside the CDR3, is DVKVTQSSRYLVKRTGEKVFLECVQDMDHENMFWYRQDPGLGLRLIYFSYDVKMKEKGDIPEGYSVSREKKERFSLILESASTNQTSMYLCASGRGRRVGTSKYEQYFGPGTRLTVT.

The chain recombines TRBV5-8 with TRBJ2-5; TRBD2 matches at 7 bases. Looked up from germline, CDR1 is SGHTS and CDR2 is YDEGEE. The junction had 8 bases not matched to a gene; V was cut back by 4 bases and J by 2 bases. The CDR3 consists of 15 residues. The CDR3 loop is CASSRRPGLQETQYF. CDR3 nucleotides: TGTGCCAGCAGCAGGAGGCCGGGACTACAAGAGACCCAGTACTTC.

This clonotype has only a few counts. This chain links TRBV20-1 with TRBJ2-4, with unresolved D. The CDR3 has 17 residues. The germline gives CDR1 DFQATT, CDR2 SNEGSKA (reference sequence). Trimming took 2 bases from V and 0 from J, leaving 17 bases between them. The CDR3 nucleotides are TGCAGTGCTAGACGACTCAGCGCAAGACTAGCCAAAAACATTCAGTACTTC. It yields the protein CSARRLSARLAKNIQYF.

This clonotype was detected a few times. The V and J genes are TRBV20-1 and TRBJ2-5; possible D gene TRBD2, 6 bases. The CDR3 extends over 12 amino acids. The germline CDR1 and CDR2 sequences are DFQATT and SNEGSKA (reference sequence). V gave up 7 bases and J gave up 3 bases, with 12 bases separating them. CDR3 sequence reads: CSGGSGEETQYF. In nucleotides, the CDR3 is TGCAGTGGGGGCTCGGGGGAAGAGACCCAGTACTTC.

The genes are TRBV10-1 and TRBJ2-1; perhaps D is TRBD1 or TRBD2 (5 bases each). The ends were cut back, 6 bases at V and 10 bases at J, with 25 bases in the middle. The CDR3 covers 16 residues. In germline, CDR1 is WNHNN, CDR2 SYGVQD (reference sequence). The CDR3 DNA reads as TGCGCCAGCAGCCTCGCCGGGACCCTGGGGTCGGGGGAGCAGTTCTTC. Residues: CASSLAGTLGSGEQFF.

This clonotype is a singleton in its sample. V and J are TRBV6-1 and TRBJ2-7; 16 nucleotides align to TRBD2. The CDR3 totals 16 residues. CDR1 is MNHNS and CDR2 is SASEGT in the germline V gene. The ends lost 5 bases at V and 5 bases at J; junction bases unmatched: 6. This CDR3 is CASSTGLAGGPDEQYF. CDR3 DNA: TGTGCCAGCAGTACGGGACTAGCGGGAGGGCCCGACGAGCAGTACTTC.

This clonotype is medium-sized by share. The gene calls are TRBV7-2 and TRBJ1-5; 7 positions match TRBD1. Germline CDR1 is SGHTA and CDR2 is FQGNSA. This CDR3 has 15 amino acids. V trimming: 1 base; J trimming: 1 base; junction bases outside the gene matches: 1. CDR3 DNA: TGTGCCAGCAGCTTAGGACAGGGCAGCAATCAGCCCCAGCATTTT. Protein sequence: CASSLGQGSNQPQHF.

The chain combines TRBV20-1 with TRBJ2-1; 10 nucleotides match TRBD2. Trimming took 2 bases from V and 8 from J; bases not matched to a gene: 6. The CDR3 sequence is 14 residues long. The germline gives CDR1 DFQATT, CDR2 SNEGSKA (reference sequence). The CDR3 nucleotides are TGCAGTGCTAGATCGGGGACTAGCGTCTATGAGCAGTTCTTC. It encodes CSARSGTSVYEQFF.

Only a few counts were recorded for this clonotype. V usage is TRBV20-1 and J usage is TRBJ2-2; TRBD1 might be the D (5 bases). Trimming removed 3 bases at V and 2 bases at J, with 16 bases between. This CDR3 contains 16 residues. In germline, CDR1 is DFQATT, CDR2 SNEGSKA (reference sequence). CDR3 in DNA: TGCAGTGCTAGTTCCAGCGCGACAGCCAACACCGGGGAGCTGTTTTTT. Amino acid sequence: CSASSSATANTGELFF.

CDR3 region: CSAPPASLSYEQYF. The DNA for the CDR3 is TGCAGTGCCCCGCCAGCGTCTCTCTCCTACGAGCAGTACTTC. The chain uses TRBV20-1 and TRBJ2-7; D remains unclear. There are 14 residues in the CDR3. In germline, CDR1 is DFQATT, CDR2 SNEGSKA (reference sequence). The ends were cut back, 6 bases at V and 0 bases at J, with 15 bases in the middle.

This clonotype was observed a few times. This chain links TRBV27 with TRBJ1-1; D perhaps matches TRBD1 (5 bases). The germline V gene encodes CDR1 MNHEY and CDR2 SMNVEV (reference sequence). There are 13 residues in the CDR3. V lost 6 bases, J lost 6 bases, and 14 bases lay in between. In DNA, the CDR3 is TGTGCCAGCAGACCCCGACAGAGGGCTGAAGCTTTCTTT. As protein: CASRPRQRAEAFF.

This clonotype appeared a single time. The chain employs TRBV7-3 and TRBJ1-6, with 7 bases that match TRBD1. The ends lost 4 bases at V and 7 bases at J; junction bases unmatched: 7. Germline lookup yields CDR1 SGHTA and CDR2 FQGTGA. There are 15 residues in the CDR3. DNA of the CDR3: TGTGCCAGCAGCTCATCCGGGACAGCCAATTCACCCCTCCACTTT. Encoded protein: CASSSSGTANSPLHF.

This clonotype has just a few counts. The CDR3 is CAISWSASFNEQFF. The DNA for the CDR3 is TGTGCCATCAGTTGGTCGGCTAGCTTCAATGAGCAGTTCTTC. V and J are TRBV10-3 and TRBJ2-1, with D perhaps matching TRBD2 (5 bases). The CDR3 length is 14 residues. V dropped 5 bases and J dropped 6 bases, with 14 bases sitting between them. Germline values: CDR1 ENHRY, CDR2 SYGVKD.

The chain carries TRBV20-1 and TRBJ1-2, with TRBD1 identical over 9 bases. The germline V gene has CDR1 DFQATT and CDR2 SNEGSKA (reference sequence). V trimming: 4 bases; J trimming: 9 bases; junction bases outside the gene matches: 6. CDR3 length equals 12 residues. This chain's CDR3 is CSATGTGMSYTF. The CDR3 DNA sequence: TGCAGTGCTACCGGGACAGGGATGAGCTACACCTTC.

The V gene is TRBV11-2, the J gene TRBJ2-7; D is perhaps TRBD1 (6 bases). Per the germline V gene, CDR1 is SGHAT and CDR2 is FQNNGV. V was cut by 3 bases and J by 3 bases, with 15 bases left in between. This CDR3 has 15 amino acids. The chain's CDR3 is CASSFGQSDIYEQYF. The CDR3 nucleotides are TGTGCCAGCAGCTTTGGACAGTCGGACATCTACGAGCAGTACTTC. Looking up the rest from reference TRBV11-2 and TRBJ2-7 gives the full variable domain: EAGVAQSPRYKIIEKRQSVAFWCNPISGHATLYWYQQILGQGPKLLIQFQNNGVVDDSQLPKDRFSAERLKGVDSTLKIQPAKLEDSAVYLCASSFGQSDIYEQYFGPGTRLTVT.

This clonotype showed up just a few times. The V gene is TRBV20-1, the J gene TRBJ2-1; TRBD2 aligns across 10 bases. This CDR3 spans 17 amino acids. V shed 0 bases, J shed 1 base, and the junction held 6 bases outside the gene matches. CDR1 is DFQATT and CDR2 is SNEGSKA in the germline V gene (reference sequence). The CDR3 DNA reads TGCAGTGCTAGAGACGTAGCGGGAGGAGGATCCTACAATGAGCAGTTCTTC. Its protein is CSARDVAGGGSYNEQFF.